This TCR beta chain was observed in a study of early T cells in non-severe SARS-CoV-2 infection (dated by TCRdb to the early 2020s). Concerning the study at large: TCR sequencing used bulk RNA from unsorted whole blood, so alpha and beta chains could not be paired. What the authors observed across the whole study: VDJdb matching was skewed toward anti-spike CD8 responses and likely underestimated virus-specific expansions by missing private and CD4 specificities.

The receptor library was made with 5' RACE. Sequencing instrument: NextSeq 500. The TCR library protocol attached unique molecular identifiers to individual cDNA molecules to correct for sequencing error and PCR bias. Both TCR alpha and beta chains were sequenced, and tight co-correlation was observed between alpha and beta sequence abundances in each sample. In the original analysis: Decombinator V4 was used to annotate the V gene, J gene and CDR3 of the TCR sequences. Expanded TCRs were defined as changing significantly between any two time points under a Poisson model with p below 0.0001. Abundances of TCRs were expressed as counts per million after normalisation to the total number of TCRs sequenced in each sample. TRAV1-2 paired with TRAJ12, TRAJ20 or TRAJ33 defined MAIT TCRs, while TRAV10 paired with TRAJ18 defined iNKT TCRs. A search of VDJdb, accessed on 1 November 2021, was run for TCRs annotated to CMV, EBV and SARS-CoV-2, with TCRs annotated for multiple antigens excluded. TCRdb trimmed the raw reads at Q25, called clones with MiXCR and kept productive beta chains. Records with the same CDR3 protein are collapsed into one entry carrying the most frequent genes and DNA. Here the V and J calls rest on TCRdb's processing, not on the authors' analysis. This sample gives about 56,000 distinct CDR3 sequences in total; 10% of them show up just once. The ten largest make up 6.5% of the sample.

Many counts were recorded for this clonotype. Its antigen is currently not known. There are no base qualities to consult, and no much larger clone falls within one base. The study was a case-control design nested within a healthcare worker cohort in London, UK, with weekly nasopharyngeal swab PCR tests and blood sampling. Between 23 and 31 March 2020, the week of the UK lockdown, healthcare workers were enrolled and then followed up weekly for as long as 16 weeks. V gives up 5 bases and J gives up 7 bases, and the segment between their germline ends measures 12 bases. Sequences SGHTA (CDR1) and FQGNSA (CDR2) are obtained from the germline V gene. The CDR3 measures 14 amino acids from cysteine to phenylalanine. The DNA shown is the 42-base CDR3, in frame from base 1.

Sample: whole blood. The TCR originated in an adult who was a healthcare worker with PCR-confirmed SARS-CoV-2 infection or an uninfected control (not recorded which). The rearranged segments are TRBV7-2 and TRBJ1-6; the D gene is not confidently resolved. In nucleotide form, the sequence is TGTGCCAGCAGCCCCCGCTCGCGGAATTCACCCCTCCACTTT. This yields the protein CASSPRSRNSPLHF. With all but the CDR3 taken from the reference TRBV7-2 and TRBJ1-6 genes, the full variable domain is: GAGVSQSPSNKVTEKGKDVELRCDPISGHTALYWYRQSLGQGLEFLIYFQGNSAPDKSGLPSDRFSAERTGGSVSTLTIQRTQQEDSAVYLCASSPRSRNSPLHFGNGTRLTVT.